These 23 T cell receptor beta chains originate from one sample sequenced in a study of immune cell composition in non-small cell lung cancer. The data were produced by immunoSEQ multiplex PCR, yet TCRdb's version contains in-frame clones alone and is incomplete. The sample has around 13,000 clones; roughly 73% are singletons. The sequencing input was lung tumor tissue. These receptors were obtained from a human donor with non-small cell lung cancer.

This clone was seen a handful of times. The rearrangement uses TRBV5-6 and TRBJ1-2; 7 nucleotides line up with TRBD1. Germline V CDR1 and CDR2: SGHDT, YYEEEE. The CDR3 contains 14 residues. The ends lost 7 bases at V and 2 bases at J; junction bases unmatched: 8. The DNA for the CDR3 is TGTGCCAGCTTCACGACAGGGTTGAACTATGGCTACACCTTC. Its protein product is CASFTTGLNYGYTF.

V gene TRBV5-6 combines with J gene TRBJ2-5; 7 positions match TRBD1. Germline assignment: CDR1 SGHDT and CDR2 YYEEEE. The CDR3 is made up of 14 amino acids. J lost 2 bases, V lost 1 base, and 2 bases had no gene match. CDR3 nucleotides: TGTGCCAGCAGCTTGTTGGGACAGCAAGAGACCCAGTACTTC. Translation gives CASSLLGQQETQYF.

The V and J genes are TRBV2 and TRBJ1-3; D not resolved. Germline values: CDR1 SNHLY, CDR2 FYNNEI. V lost 0 bases to trimming and J lost 0 bases, with 3 bases between them. The CDR3 is made up of 14 amino acids. The CDR3 loop reads CASSEAHSGNTIYF. The CDR3 nucleotides are TGTGCCAGCAGTGAAGCCCACTCTGGAAACACCATATATTTT.

This rearrangement joins TRBV9 to TRBJ2-7, with 9 nucleotides matching TRBD1. With 0 bases clipped from V and 5 bases from J, the junction kept 6 bases outside the gene matches. CDR1 and CDR2 from the germline V gene are SGDLS and YYNGEE. The CDR3 loop spans 15 amino acids. CDR3 loop: CASSVGGTGYHEQYF. CDR3 nucleotide sequence: TGTGCCAGCAGCGTAGGAGGGACAGGGTACCACGAGCAGTACTTC.

This clone was recorded only once. The V and J genes are TRBV6-8 and TRBJ2-7; maybe TRBD2 (5 bases). V was clipped by 0 bases and J by 4 bases, with 16 bases between them. This CDR3 is built from 16 residues. The germline V gene has CDR1 MNHGY and CDR2 SAAAGT. The CDR3 sequence is CASSYSVLPADYEQYF. The CDR3 nucleotides are TGTGCCAGCAGTTACTCGGTATTACCAGCGGATTACGAGCAGTACTTC.

The chain recombines TRBV5-4 with TRBJ2-3; 7 bases map to TRBD1. Trimming at V came to 4 bases and at J to 4 bases, leaving 6 bases not matched to a gene. This CDR3 is built from 14 residues. Germline-derived CDR1 and CDR2 are SGHNT and YYREEE (reference sequence). The CDR3 here is CASSRPQGADTQYF. As DNA, the CDR3 is TGTGCCAGCAGCCGCCCCCAGGGGGCAGATACGCAGTATTTT.

This chain uses TRBV7-9 with TRBJ2-3; 8 bases line up with TRBD2. The CDR3 has 14 amino acids. Trimming took 5 bases from V and 6 from J; bases not matched to a gene: 7. Germline V CDR1 and CDR2: SEHNR, FQNEAQ (reference sequence). This chain's CDR3 is CASSREGAGDTQYF. The CDR3 nucleotides read TGTGCCAGCAGCCGGGAGGGAGCGGGGGATACGCAGTATTTT.

This clone turned up a few times. This chain links TRBV19 with TRBJ1-5, with no clear D. The germline V and J ends were trimmed by 3 bases and 4 bases, with 4 bases remaining between them. Germline CDR1 reads LNHDA; CDR2 reads SQIVND (reference sequence). The length of the CDR3 is 12 residues. The CDR3 DNA follows: TGTGCCAGTAGTATTACTAATCAGCCCCAGCATTTT. It codes for CASSITNQPQHF.

The V gene is TRBV30, the J gene TRBJ2-3; maybe TRBD2 (5 bases). V shed 2 bases and J shed 2 bases, with 8 bases lying between them. The CDR3 has 13 residues. Germline V gene lookup returns CDR1 GTSNPN and CDR2 SVGIG (reference sequence). The CDR3 nucleotides read TGTGCCTGGAGTTCGGGAAACACAGATACGCAGTATTTT. Its protein is CAWSSGNTDTQYF.

CDR3 nucleotide sequence: TGTGCCAGCAGTTACCCCTTCGGGAGCGGGGTAACTGAAGCTTTCTTT. Protein: CASSYPFGSGVTEAFF. This rearrangement joins TRBV6-6 to TRBJ1-1; D unclear. Trimming shortened V by 2 bases and J by 5 bases, and 18 bases separated the two germline ends. Per germline, CDR1 MNHNY and CDR2 SVGAGI (reference sequence). CDR3 length equals 16 residues.

The chain has TRBV10-3 and TRBJ2-4; 10 nucleotides line up with TRBD1. This CDR3 is built from 15 residues. Trimming removed 8 bases from V and 4 bases from J; junction bases left unmatched: 8. CDR1 ENHRY and CDR2 SYGVKD come from the germline V gene. The chain's CDR3 is CAIAPDRGGKNIQYF. In DNA form, the CDR3 reads TGTGCCATCGCTCCGGACAGGGGGGGGAAAAACATTCAGTACTTC.

The CDR3 coding sequence is TGTGCCAGCAGCTTGGAGACAGAAGGCGGCTACACCTTC. It codes for CASSLETEGGYTF. The V gene is TRBV5-4, the J gene TRBJ1-2, with D possibly being TRBD1 (5 bases). The V gene lost 0 bases and the J gene lost 8 bases, with 11 bases spanning the gap. This CDR3 is built from 13 residues. The germline gives CDR1 SGHNT, CDR2 YYREEE (reference sequence).

The chain couples TRBV27 to TRBJ2-3; D might be TRBD2 (5 bases). This CDR3 has 14 amino acids. Germline CDR1 reads MNHEY; CDR2 reads SMNVEV (reference sequence). V was trimmed by 4 bases and J by 7 bases, leaving 15 bases between them. CDR3 nucleotides: TGTGCCAGCAGTTCTGCCGCCTCGGGGAATACGCAGTATTTT. Translated, it gives CASSSAASGNTQYF.

J is TRBJ2-5 and V is TRBV7-7, with 9 bases that match TRBD2. Germline values: CDR1 SSHAT, CDR2 FNYEAQ (reference sequence). V was pared by 1 base and J by 2 bases, with 5 bases of the junction left unmatched. CDR3 length: 16 amino acids. The CDR3 coding sequence is TGTGCCAGCAGCTTAGGGCTAGCGGGGAGACAAGAGACCCAGTACTTC. Residues: CASSLGLAGRQETQYF.

The rearrangement joins TRBV5-4 to TRBJ2-2; D is perhaps TRBD2 (5 bases). Germline lookup yields CDR1 SGHNT and CDR2 YYREEE (reference sequence). This CDR3 is 16 amino acids long. The germline V and J ends were trimmed by 1 base and 4 bases, with 14 bases remaining between them. Here the CDR3 reads CASSLRTGIGTGELFF. The CDR3 DNA sequence: TGTGCCAGCAGCTTGCGGACGGGAATCGGCACCGGGGAGCTGTTTTTT.

The chain uses TRBV6-1 and TRBJ2-1; 10 nucleotides agree with TRBD2. Trimming removed 3 bases from V and 3 bases from J; junction bases left unmatched: 11. This CDR3 contains 18 residues. Germline values: CDR1 MNHNS, CDR2 SASEGT. CDR3 sequence reads: CASSDQREGQRLYNEQFF. CDR3 bases: TGTGCCAGCAGTGACCAGCGGGAGGGCCAAAGACTCTACAATGAGCAGTTCTTC.

The chain uses TRBV4-3 and TRBJ2-5; 9 bases are a match to TRBD2. This CDR3 has 15 amino acids. CDR1 is LGHNA and CDR2 is YSLEER in the germline V gene. The ends lost 0 bases at V and 5 bases at J; junction bases unmatched: 4. The DNA of the CDR3 is TGCGCCAGCAGCCAAGATCATAGCGGGGGTGAGACCCAGTACTTC. It is translated as CASSQDHSGGETQYF.

This sequence joins TRBV7-2 and TRBJ2-7; 8 positions match TRBD1. With 5 bases clipped from V and 2 bases from J, the junction kept 5 bases outside the gene matches. Germline-derived CDR1 and CDR2 are SGHTA and FQGNSA. The CDR3 is 14 amino acids. In DNA, the CDR3 is TGTGCCAGCAGCCTAGACAGGGGCCCCTACGAGCAGTACTTC. It yields the protein CASSLDRGPYEQYF. The full variable domain, in which reference TRBV7-2 and TRBJ2-7 provide the parts outside the CDR3, is GAGVSQSPSNKVTEKGKDVELRCDPISGHTALYWYRQSLGQGLEFLIYFQGNSAPDKSGLPSDRFSAERTGGSVSTLTIQRTQQEDSAVYLCASSLDRGPYEQYFGPGTRLTVT.

The chain links TRBV5-8 to TRBJ2-2; 8 positions agree with TRBD2. CDR1 is SGHTS, CDR2 YDEGEE, per germline. V lost 2 bases, J lost 0 bases, and 3 bases stayed unmatched. The CDR3 contains 16 residues. DNA for the CDR3: TGTGCCAGCAGCTTCTCGGGGGGGCCGAACACCGGGGAGCTGTTTTTT. It translates to CASSFSGGPNTGELFF.

The chain carries TRBV15 and TRBJ1-4; D gene ambiguous. This CDR3 is 15 amino acids long. V was trimmed by 0 bases and J by 5 bases, leaving 10 bases between them. Germline CDR1 and CDR2: LNHNV and YYDKDF (reference sequence). This chain's CDR3 is CATSRDLGRNEKLFF. CDR3 nucleotide sequence: TGTGCCACCAGCAGAGATCTCGGCAGGAATGAAAAACTGTTTTTT.

The rearrangement joins TRBV25-1 to TRBJ2-7; 8 bases line up with TRBD2. Germline trimming cut 3 bases from V and 1 base from J; bases unmatched to any gene: 5. The CDR3 has 15 amino acids. Germline V gene sequence: CDR1 MGHDK, CDR2 SYGVNS. The CDR3 bases are TGTGCCAGCAGTGATCACGGGGGGGATTCCTACGAGCAGTACTTC. This sequence encodes CASSDHGGDSYEQYF.

The chain joins TRBV6-1 to TRBJ2-3; 7 bases line up with TRBD2. This CDR3 region has 15 residues. The V segment lost 1 base and the J segment 4 bases; nucleotides outside the gene matches: 5. From germline, CDR1 is MNHNS and CDR2 SASEGT. CDR3 in amino acids: CASSEDGRMADTQYF. CDR3 sequence (DNA): TGTGCCAGCAGTGAAGACGGGAGGATGGCAGATACGCAGTATTTT.

V gene TRBV6-5 combines with J gene TRBJ2-7, with no clear D. Germline CDR1 MNHEY, CDR2 SVGAGI. The CDR3 consists of 11 residues. V shed 5 bases and J shed 5 bases, with 7 bases lying between them. The CDR3 DNA follows: TGTGCCAGCAGTAGTGGCCACGAGCAGTACTTC. Encoded protein: CASSSGHEQYF.